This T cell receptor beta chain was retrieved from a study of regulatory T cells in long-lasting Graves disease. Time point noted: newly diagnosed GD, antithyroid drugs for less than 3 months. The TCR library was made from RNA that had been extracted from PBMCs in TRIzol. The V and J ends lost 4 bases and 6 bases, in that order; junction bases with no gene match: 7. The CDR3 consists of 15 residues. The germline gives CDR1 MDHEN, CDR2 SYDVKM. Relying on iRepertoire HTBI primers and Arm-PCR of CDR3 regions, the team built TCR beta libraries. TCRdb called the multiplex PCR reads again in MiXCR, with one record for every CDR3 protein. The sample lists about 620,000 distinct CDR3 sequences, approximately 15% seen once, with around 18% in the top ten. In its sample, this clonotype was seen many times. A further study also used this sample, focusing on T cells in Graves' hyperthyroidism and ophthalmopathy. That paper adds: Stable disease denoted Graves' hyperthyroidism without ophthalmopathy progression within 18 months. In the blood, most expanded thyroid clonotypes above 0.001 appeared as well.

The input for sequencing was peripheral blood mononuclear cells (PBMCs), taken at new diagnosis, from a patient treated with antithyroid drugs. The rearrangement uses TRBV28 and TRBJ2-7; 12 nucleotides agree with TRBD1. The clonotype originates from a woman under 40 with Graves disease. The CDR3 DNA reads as TGTGCCAGCAGTTCCCCGGGACAGGGGGCCTCCGAGCAGTACTTC. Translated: CASSSPGQGASEQYF. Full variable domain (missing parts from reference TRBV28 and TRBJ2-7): DVKVTQSSRYLVKRTGEKVFLECVQDMDHENMFWYRQDPGLGLRLIYFSYDVKMKEKGDIPEGYSVSREKKERFSLILESASTNQTSMYLCASSSPGQGASEQYFGPGTRLTVT.